This is a list of T cell receptor beta chains from one sample in a study of T cells in Graves' hyperthyroidism and ophthalmopathy. One entry per CDR3 protein results from TCRdb running MiXCR on the multiplex PCR reads. The sample consists of a few hundred thousand distinct CDR3 sequences, 35% to 50% of them appearing once. The specimen sequenced was peripheral blood or thyroid tissue (not recorded which). These receptors came from an adult woman with Graves' disease, either hyperthyroidism or ophthalmopathy (not recorded which). Both conserved end residues are part of each CDR3. A D gene is named only where the DNA matches it firmly. The size of a clone is reported for some rows only, either as once, few or many, or as a class for expanded clones.

>-|TRBV11-2|many|TRBJ1-5
CASSFEVGQPQHF
TGTGCCAGCAGCTTCGAAGTGGGTCAGCCCCAGCATTTT
>-|TRBV9|many|TRBJ1-2
CASSPRDYAGYGYTF
TGTGCCAGCAGCCCCCGTGACTATGCTGGCTATGGCTACACCTTC
>TRBD1|TRBV5-1|-|TRBJ1-1
CASSLQGREGTEAFF
TGCGCCAGCAGCTTACAGGGGAGGGAGGGCACTGAAGCTTTCTTT
>-|TRBV20-1|many|TRBJ2-2
CSASYQNTGELFF
TGCAGTGCTAGTTATCAGAACACCGGGGAGCTGTTTTTT
>-|TRBV7-9|-|TRBJ1-3
CASSLTESGNTIYF
TGTGCCAGCAGCCTGACAGAATCTGGAAACACCATATATTTT
>TRBD1|TRBV7-9|many|TRBJ1-2
CASSKGEGAYGYTF
TGTGCCAGCAGCAAGGGAGAGGGGGCATATGGCTACACCTTC
>TRBD1|TRBV6-6|few|TRBJ1-1
CASSYSMFRTGMNTEAFF
TGTGCCAGCAGTTACTCGATGTTCCGGACAGGGATGAACACTGAAGCTTTCTTT
>TRBD1|TRBV20-1|-|TRBJ2-7
CSARDGTGPYEQYF
TGCAGTGCTAGAGATGGGACAGGGCCCTACGAGCAGTACTTC
>-|TRBV6-6|many|TRBJ1-3
CASSYSLPSGNTIYF
TGTGCCAGCAGTTACTCGCTCCCCTCTGGAAACACCATATATTTT
>TRBD2|TRBV12-3/TRBV12-4|many|TRBJ2-7
CASRGAGGSDEQYF
TGTGCCAGCAGGGGAGCGGGAGGGAGCGACGAGCAGTACTTC
>-|TRBV29-1|many|TRBJ1-5
CSVQAGPETLQHF
TGCAGCGTGCAGGCGGGCCCCGAGACTCTCCAGCATTTT